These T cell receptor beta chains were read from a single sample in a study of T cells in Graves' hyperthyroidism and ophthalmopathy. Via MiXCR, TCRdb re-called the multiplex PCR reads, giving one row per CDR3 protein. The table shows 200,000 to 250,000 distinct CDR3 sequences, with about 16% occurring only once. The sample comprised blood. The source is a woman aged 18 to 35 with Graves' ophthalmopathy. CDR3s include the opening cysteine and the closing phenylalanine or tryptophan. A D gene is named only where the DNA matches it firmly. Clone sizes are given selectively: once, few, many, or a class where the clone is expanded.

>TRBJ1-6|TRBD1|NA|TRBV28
CASTWTGGSSYNSPLHF
TGTGCCAGCACCTGGACAGGGGGAAGCTCCTATAATTCACCCCTCCACTTT
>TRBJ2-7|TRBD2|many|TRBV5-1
CATPGLASYEQYF
TGCGCCACACCGGGACTAGCGTCCTACGAGCAGTACTTC
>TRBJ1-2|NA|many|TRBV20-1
CSARSTDPQYTF
TGCAGTGCTAGGTCAACCGACCCTCAGTACACCTTC
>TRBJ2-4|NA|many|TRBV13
CASSLGRNKNIQYF
TGTGCCAGCAGCTTGGGACGGAACAAAAACATTCAGTACTTC
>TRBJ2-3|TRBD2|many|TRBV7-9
CASSLVLAGYTDTQYF
TGTGCCAGCAGCTTAGTGCTAGCGGGATACACAGATACGCAGTATTTT
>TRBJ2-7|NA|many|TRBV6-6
CASSYSSSGRYEQYF
TGTGCCAGCAGTTACTCGTCGTCAGGGCGGTACGAGCAGTACTTC
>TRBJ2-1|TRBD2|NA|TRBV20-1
CSASSASGGENEQFF
TGCAGTGCTAGTTCGGCTAGCGGGGGGGAGAATGAGCAGTTCTTC
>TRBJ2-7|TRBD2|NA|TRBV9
CASSVVGLAGDSRYEQYF
TGTGCCAGCAGCGTAGTTGGGCTAGCGGGTGACTCACGGTACGAGCAGTACTTC
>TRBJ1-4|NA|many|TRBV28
CASSLGSATNEKLFF
TGTGCCAGCAGTTTAGGGTCCGCAACTAATGAAAAACTGTTTTTT
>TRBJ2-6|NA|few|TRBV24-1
CATSVASGVSGANVLTF
TGTGCCACCAGTGTCGCCTCGGGGGTCTCTGGGGCCAACGTCCTGACTTTC
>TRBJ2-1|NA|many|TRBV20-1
CSASHQLFLSSYNEQFF
TGCAGTGCTAGTCACCAGTTGTTCCTTAGCTCCTACAATGAGCAGTTCTTC
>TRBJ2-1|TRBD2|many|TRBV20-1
CSASPSGYNEQFF
TGCAGTGCTAGCCCTAGCGGTTACAATGAGCAGTTCTTC
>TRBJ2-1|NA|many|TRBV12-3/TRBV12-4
CASSLRDEQFF
TGTGCCAGCAGTTTAAGGGATGAGCAGTTCTTC
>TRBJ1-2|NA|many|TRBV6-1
CASKKSWAGPPSGYGYTF
TGTGCCAGCAAAAAATCTTGGGCAGGGCCCCCCTCGGGCTATGGCTACACCTTC
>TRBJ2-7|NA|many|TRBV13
CASSSRANLSYEQYF
TGTGCCAGCAGCTCCCGGGCCAATCTCTCCTACGAGCAGTACTTC
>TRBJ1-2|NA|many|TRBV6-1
CASSAGANYGYTF
TGTGCCAGCAGCGCCGGGGCTAACTATGGCTACACCTTC
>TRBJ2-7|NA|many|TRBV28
CAIKGGRDYEQYF
TGTGCCATCAAAGGTGGCAGAGACTACGAGCAGTACTTC